These 21 T cell receptor beta chains were sequenced from one sample in a study of CD8+CD57+ T cells in acquired aplastic anemia. Genomic DNA acted as the template from which TCR beta VDJ combination and CDR3 sequence profiling were carried out. Each CDR3 protein is one row after TCRdb ran MiXCR on the reads. This table has approximately 150,000 distinct CDR3 sequences, over 55% appearing once. Patients included in sequencing had previously demonstrated CD8+CD57+ cell expansion by flow cytometry. Sequenced input: sorted CD4+, CD8+, or CD8+CD57+ T cells (not recorded which) from PBMCs. Receptors were obtained from a human donor with aplastic anemia.

V usage is TRBV2 and J usage is TRBJ2-4; D not resolved. Trimming cost V 3 bases and J 6 bases, with 6 bases left between them. CDR3 length equals 12 residues. Per germline, CDR1 SNHLY and CDR2 FYNNEI. This CDR3 reads CASSDPPNIQYF. CDR3 coding DNA: TGTGCCAGCAGTGACCCTCCAAACATTCAGTACTTC.

The rearrangement links TRBV7-9 to TRBJ1-1; D is perhaps TRBD1 (6 bases). This CDR3 spans 14 amino acids. The V gene's germline CDR1 is SEHNR and CDR2 FQNEAQ (reference sequence). The V gene lost 5 bases and the J gene lost 8 bases, with 18 bases spanning the gap. CDR3 DNA sequence: TGTGCCAGCAGCCTTTGGACAGAATTTGAAGAAGCTTTCTTT. This sequence encodes CASSLWTEFEEAFF.

This clonotype was detected a few times. V gene TRBV5-1 combines with J gene TRBJ2-7; no clear D. The V gene lost 1 base and the J gene lost 5 bases, with 7 bases spanning the gap. This CDR3 has 12 residues. Germline V lookup: CDR1 SGHRS, CDR2 YFSETQ. The CDR3 DNA reads TGCGCCAGCAGCTTGAAGGGCCACGAGCAGTACTTC. The encoded protein is CASSLKGHEQYF.

The CDR3 DNA follows: TGTGCCAGCAGTACCAACACAGGGGATACGCAGTATTTT. Translation: CASSTNTGDTQYF. The rearrangement joins TRBV2 to TRBJ2-3; perhaps TRBD1 as D (6 bases). Germline V CDR1 and CDR2: SNHLY, FYNNEI. The CDR3 runs to 13 residues. V was trimmed by 5 bases and J by 6 bases, leaving 12 bases between them.

The chain recombines TRBV4-1 with TRBJ2-2, with D possibly being TRBD1 (6 bases). The germline CDR1 and CDR2 sequences are MGHRA and YSYEKL. Trimming pared 0 bases from V and 5 bases from J, leaving 7 bases between. The CDR3 runs 14 residues. CDR3 loop: CASSQERGTGELFF. The CDR3 coding sequence is TGCGCCAGCAGCCAAGAAAGGGGGACCGGGGAGCTGTTTTTT.

V and J are TRBV7-8 and TRBJ2-7, with D unresolved. The CDR3 loop spans 13 amino acids. Trimming removed 2 bases at V and 1 base at J, with 6 bases between. Germline CDR1 and CDR2: SGHVS and FQNEAQ. The CDR3 spells CASSLRASYEQYF. CDR3 DNA: TGTGCCAGCAGCTTACGGGCGTCCTACGAGCAGTACTTC.

This chain connects TRBV19 to TRBJ1-1; D is perhaps TRBD1 (5 bases). V was cut by 1 base and J by 6 bases, with 9 bases left in between. This CDR3 has 13 residues. Germline V gene sequence: CDR1 LNHDA, CDR2 SQIVND (reference sequence). The CDR3 DNA is TGTGCCAGTAGTATAGGCAGGGTGGCTGAAGCTTTCTTT. Translating gives CASSIGRVAEAFF.

The chain uses TRBV5-6 and TRBJ2-3; D not resolved. Trimming shortened V by 4 bases and J by 1 base, and 10 bases separated the two germline ends. CDR1 is SGHDT, CDR2 YYEEEE, per germline. The CDR3 extends over 14 amino acids. The CDR3: CASSQRWGTDTQYF. The CDR3 DNA follows: TGTGCCAGCAGCCAAAGGTGGGGCACAGATACGCAGTATTTT.

Only a few counts were recorded for this clonotype. The rearrangement links TRBV28 to TRBJ2-7, with D possibly matching TRBD1 (5 bases). The CDR3 loop spans 14 amino acids. The V gene's germline CDR1 is MDHEN and CDR2 SYDVKM. V dropped 2 bases and J dropped 3 bases, with 11 bases sitting between them. The CDR3 DNA follows: TGTGCCAGCAGTTTAACAGGTTTGTTCTACGAGCAGTACTTC. It encodes CASSLTGLFYEQYF.

This clonotype was detected ten times or more. This chain links TRBV28 with TRBJ1-1; D is uncertain. Between the trimmed V and J ends, which lost 3 bases and 1 base, there was a span of 6 bases. Germline V gene lookup returns CDR1 MDHEN and CDR2 SYDVKM. The length of the CDR3 is 13 residues. DNA of the CDR3: TGTGCCAGCAGTTTCGCAGAGAACACTGAAGCTTTCTTT. As protein: CASSFAENTEAFF.

The chain combines TRBV20-1 with TRBJ2-7, with 8 bases aligning to TRBD1. Germline CDR1 DFQATT, CDR2 SNEGSKA (reference sequence). The CDR3 extends over 15 amino acids. After removal of 0 bases from V and 7 bases from J, the junction contained 11 bases not matched to a gene. As DNA, the CDR3 is TGCAGTGCTAGAGATCCAGGCAGGGGGCTGGGGGAGCAGTACTTC. Translation gives CSARDPGRGLGEQYF.

V is TRBV5-1 and J is TRBJ1-1, with 7 bases fitting TRBD1. Germline V gene data show CDR1 as SGHRS and CDR2 as YFSETQ. With 4 bases clipped from V and 8 bases from J, the junction kept 8 bases outside the gene matches. CDR3 length: 13 residues. Here the CDR3 reads CASSDTGAGEAFF. For the CDR3, the DNA is TGCGCCAGCAGCGACACAGGGGCCGGGGAAGCTTTCTTT.

The rearrangement joins TRBV7-3 to TRBJ2-6; D may be TRBD2 (5 bases). CDR1 is SGHTA, CDR2 FQGTGA, per germline. This CDR3 comprises 16 residues. With 4 bases removed from V and 1 base from J, the gap between germline ends came to 11 bases. The CDR3, as DNA: TGTGCCAGCAGCTCCGACTACCGGTCTGGGGCCAACGTCCTGACTTTC. It is translated as CASSSDYRSGANVLTF. The full variable domain, in which reference TRBV7-3 and TRBJ2-6 provide the parts outside the CDR3, is GAGVSQTPSNKVTEKGKYVELRCDPISGHTALYWYRQSLGQGPEFLIYFQGTGAADDSGLPNDRFFAVRPEGSVSTLKIQRTERGDSAVYLCASSSDYRSGANVLTFGAGSRLTVL.

The rearrangement uses TRBV7-8 and TRBJ2-1; D not certain. Germline V CDR1 and CDR2: SGHVS, FQNEAQ. V lost 1 base and J 9 bases, leaving 10 bases between the germline ends. CDR3 size: 13 residues. As DNA, the CDR3 is TGTGCCAGCAGCTTAGACTATTCGAGTGAGCAGTTCTTC. Its protein product is CASSLDYSSEQFF.

V and J are TRBV11-2 and TRBJ2-7; D unclear. V was shortened by 6 bases and J by 5 bases, with 17 bases between the two germline ends. The CDR3 consists of 14 residues. Germline V gene data show CDR1 as SGHAT and CDR2 as FQNNGV. DNA for the CDR3: TGTGCCAGCAGTCCTAGGGTTTCGGGCAACGAGCAGTACTTC. Translated: CASSPRVSGNEQYF.

V and J are TRBV20-1 and TRBJ2-7; the match to TRBD1 covers 7 bases. This CDR3 region has 15 residues. CDR1 DFQATT and CDR2 SNEGSKA come from the germline V gene (reference sequence). J was trimmed by 2 bases and V by 6 bases; bases with no gene match: 13. This CDR3 reads CSATEPGTAAYEQYF. As DNA, the CDR3 is TGCAGTGCCACTGAGCCCGGGACAGCAGCCTACGAGCAGTACTTC.

V usage is TRBV10-3 and J usage is TRBJ2-6, with 7 bases aligning to TRBD1. The trim removed 4 bases at V and 0 bases at J, leaving 9 bases unmatched. Germline V gives CDR1 ENHRY, CDR2 SYGVKD. This CDR3 spans 18 amino acids. The CDR3 spells CAISGPQGTSSGANVLTF. The CDR3 DNA follows: TGTGCCATCAGTGGGCCACAGGGGACAAGCTCTGGGGCCAACGTCCTGACTTTC.

In this sample, this clonotype turned up once. This chain joins TRBV11-3 and TRBJ2-7, with 10 bases that match TRBD2. V shed 1 base, J shed 6 bases, and the junction held 3 bases outside the gene matches. Per germline, CDR1 SGHNT and CDR2 YENEEA. The CDR3 extends over 14 amino acids. The DNA of the CDR3 is TGTGCCAGCAGCTTAGGGCTAGCGGGAGCCGAGCAGTACTTC. Its protein product is CASSLGLAGAEQYF.

The gene calls are TRBV7-9 and TRBJ2-3; D may be TRBD2 (6 bases). This CDR3 has 15 residues. Germline V gene data show CDR1 as SEHNR and CDR2 as FQNEAQ (reference sequence). The V gene lost 6 bases and the J gene lost 2 bases, with 15 bases spanning the gap. CDR3 coding DNA: TGTGCCAGCAGTCCGGCGGGATTGCCCACAGATACGCAGTATTTT. Its protein product is CASSPAGLPTDTQYF.

The chain uses TRBV4-3 and TRBJ1-3, with D perhaps matching TRBD1 (5 bases). Germline V gene data show CDR1 as LGHNA and CDR2 as YSLEER. V was trimmed by 1 base and J by 14 bases, leaving 21 bases between them. CDR3 length: 15 residues. The CDR3 DNA follows: TGCGCCAGCAGCCAAGCTAAGGGGACTGGGGCCAACGTATATTTT. Translating it yields CASSQAKGTGANVYF.

J is TRBJ2-7 and V is TRBV9, with 10 bases matching TRBD2. CDR3 length: 15 residues. J gave up 1 base and V 2 bases, and 3 bases lay outside the gene matches. CDR1 is SGDLS, CDR2 YYNGEE, per germline. CDR3 amino acids: CASSVGLAASYEQYF. CDR3 nucleotides: TGTGCCAGCAGCGTCGGACTAGCGGCGTCCTACGAGCAGTACTTC.